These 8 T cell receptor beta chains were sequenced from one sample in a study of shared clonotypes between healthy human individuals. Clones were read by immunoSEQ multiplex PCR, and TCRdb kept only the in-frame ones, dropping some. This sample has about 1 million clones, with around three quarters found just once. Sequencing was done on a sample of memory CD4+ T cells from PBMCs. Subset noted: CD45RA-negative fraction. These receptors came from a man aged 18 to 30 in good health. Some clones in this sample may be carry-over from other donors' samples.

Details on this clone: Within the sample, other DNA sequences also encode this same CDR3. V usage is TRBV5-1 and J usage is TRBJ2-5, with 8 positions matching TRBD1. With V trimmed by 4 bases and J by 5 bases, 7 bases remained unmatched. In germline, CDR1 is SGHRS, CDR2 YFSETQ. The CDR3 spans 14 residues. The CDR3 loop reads CASSPGTGGETQYF. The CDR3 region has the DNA TGCGCCAGCAGCCCCGGGACAGGAGGGGAGACCCAGTACTTC. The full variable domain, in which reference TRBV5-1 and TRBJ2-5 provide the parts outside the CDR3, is KAGVTQTPRYLIKTRGQQVTLSCSPISGHRSVSWYQQTPGQGLQFLFEYFSETQRNKGNFPGRFSGRQFSNSRSEMNVSTLELGDSALYLCASSPGTGGETQYFGPGTRLLVL.

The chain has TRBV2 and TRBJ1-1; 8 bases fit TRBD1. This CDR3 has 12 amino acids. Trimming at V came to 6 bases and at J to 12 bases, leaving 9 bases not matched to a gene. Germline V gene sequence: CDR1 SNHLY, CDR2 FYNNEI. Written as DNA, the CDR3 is TGTGCCAGCAGCGACCGGACAGGGCATCCTTTCTTT. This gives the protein CASSDRTGHPFF.

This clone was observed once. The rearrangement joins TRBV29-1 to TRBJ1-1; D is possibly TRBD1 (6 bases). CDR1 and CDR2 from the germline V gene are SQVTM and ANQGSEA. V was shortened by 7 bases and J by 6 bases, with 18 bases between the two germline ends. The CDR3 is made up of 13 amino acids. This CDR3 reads CSASSDRFAEAFF. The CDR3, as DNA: TGCAGCGCCTCATCAGACAGGTTCGCTGAAGCTTTCTTT.

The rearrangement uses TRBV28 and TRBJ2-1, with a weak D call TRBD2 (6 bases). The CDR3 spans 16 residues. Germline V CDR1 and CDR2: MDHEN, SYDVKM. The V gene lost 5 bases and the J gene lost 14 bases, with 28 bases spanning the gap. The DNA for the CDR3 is TGTGCCAGCAGTCCACGGACTGGTAGCGGTTTGGTTCAGGAGTTCTTC. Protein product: CASSPRTGSGLVQEFF. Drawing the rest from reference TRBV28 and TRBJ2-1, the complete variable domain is DVKVTQSSRYLVKRTGEKVFLECVQDMDHENMFWYRQDPGLGLRLIYFSYDVKMKEKGDIPEGYSVSREKKERFSLILESASTNQTSMYLCASSPRTGSGLVQEFFGPGTRLTVL.

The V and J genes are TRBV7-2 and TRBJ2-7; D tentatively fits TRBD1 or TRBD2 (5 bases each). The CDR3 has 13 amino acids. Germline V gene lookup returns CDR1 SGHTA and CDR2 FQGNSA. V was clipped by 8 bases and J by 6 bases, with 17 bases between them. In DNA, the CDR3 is TGTGCCAGCTTGCGAGACGGGGCCTCCGAGCAGTACTTC. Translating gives CASLRDGASEQYF.

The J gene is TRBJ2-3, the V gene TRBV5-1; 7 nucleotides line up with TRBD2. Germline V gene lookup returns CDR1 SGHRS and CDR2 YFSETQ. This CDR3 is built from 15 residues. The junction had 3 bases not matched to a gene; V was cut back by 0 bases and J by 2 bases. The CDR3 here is CASSLVQRDTDTQYF. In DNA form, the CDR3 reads TGCGCCAGCAGCTTGGTCCAGCGGGACACAGATACGCAGTATTTT.

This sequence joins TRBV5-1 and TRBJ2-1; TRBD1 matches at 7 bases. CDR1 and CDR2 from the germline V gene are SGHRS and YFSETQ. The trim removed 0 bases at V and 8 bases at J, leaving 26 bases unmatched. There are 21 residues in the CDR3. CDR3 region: CASSLGTEGAPRTMELDEQFF. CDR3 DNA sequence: TGCGCCAGCAGCTTGGGCACAGAGGGGGCCCCAAGGACGATGGAATTGGATGAGCAGTTCTTC.

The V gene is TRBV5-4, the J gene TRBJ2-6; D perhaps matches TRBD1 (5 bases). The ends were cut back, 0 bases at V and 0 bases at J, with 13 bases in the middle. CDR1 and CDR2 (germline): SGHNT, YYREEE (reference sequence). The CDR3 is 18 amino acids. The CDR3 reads CASSLAQGSSSGANVLTF. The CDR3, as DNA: TGTGCCAGCAGCTTGGCCCAGGGTAGCAGCTCTGGGGCCAACGTCCTGACTTTC.